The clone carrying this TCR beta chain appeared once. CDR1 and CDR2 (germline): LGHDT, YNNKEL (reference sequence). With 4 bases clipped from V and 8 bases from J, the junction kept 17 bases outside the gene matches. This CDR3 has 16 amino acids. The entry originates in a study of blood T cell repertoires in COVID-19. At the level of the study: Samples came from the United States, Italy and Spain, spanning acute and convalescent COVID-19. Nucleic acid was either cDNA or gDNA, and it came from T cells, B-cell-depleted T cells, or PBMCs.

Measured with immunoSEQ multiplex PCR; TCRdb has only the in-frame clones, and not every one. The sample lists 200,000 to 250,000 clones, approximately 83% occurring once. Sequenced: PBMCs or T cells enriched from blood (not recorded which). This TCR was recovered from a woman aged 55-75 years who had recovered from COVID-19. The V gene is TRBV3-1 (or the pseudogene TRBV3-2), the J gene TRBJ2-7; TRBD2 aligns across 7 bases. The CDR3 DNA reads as TGTGCCAGCAGCCCTACTCACGTGGTCCGACTAGCAAAGCAGTACTTC. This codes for CASSPTHVVRLAKQYF.